Reported below is one T cell receptor (beta chain). Its cognate antigen is unknown. This entry is derived from a study of PD-1 blockade in classical Hodgkin lymphoma. Study outcomes and limitations: Sources of repertoire differences remain undefined, possibly disease activity or prior therapy. Significant TCR diversity gains by C4D1 occurred in CD4+ but not CD8+ cells. Those achieving complete response showed baseline diversity like newly diagnosed patients.

The sample's time point: cycle 4 day 1 (C4D1), after more than five weeks of nivolumab. Every patient relapsed after autologous stem cell transplantation, and brentuximab vedotin exposure varied. The CDR3 runs 15 residues. V lost 1 base, J lost 3 bases, and 16 bases lay in between. Germline lookup yields CDR1 GTSNPN and CDR2 SVGIG (reference sequence). Only in-frame clones appear in the TCRdb table, and some are missing; sequencing was by immunoSEQ multiplex PCR. The table has approximately 22,000 clones, 60% to 80% seen once. V usage is TRBV30 and J usage is TRBJ2-7; D unresolved. The origin of this receptor is a human donor with classical Hodgkin lymphoma. The starting material was peripheral blood mononuclear cells (PBMCs), obtained before the fourth cycle of nivolumab. The CDR3 is CAWSATGRSIYEQYF. CDR3 nucleotides: TGTGCCTGGAGTGCCACGGGCCGTTCCATCTACGAGCAGTACTTC.